This T cell receptor (beta chain) stems from a study of blood T cell repertoires in COVID-19. Study-level information: PBMCs, B-cell-depleted T cells, or T cells provided the cDNA or gDNA that made up the material.

Produced via immunoSEQ multiplex PCR; TCRdb's table is partial and in-frame only. The data contain over 600,000 clones, approximately 90% of them singletons. The TCR sequence derives from a woman aged 18-35 years with acute or convalescent COVID-19. Source material: peripheral blood.

DNA for the CDR3: TGTGCCAGCAGCCGCGGACAGGGTGAGGTTGGCTACACCTTC. The encoded protein is CASSRGQGEVGYTF. The rearrangement joins TRBV9 to TRBJ1-2; 8 nucleotides align to TRBD1. The germline V gene has CDR1 SGDLS and CDR2 YYNGEE. Trimming at V came to 4 bases and at J to 7 bases, leaving 9 bases not matched to a gene. The CDR3 is 14 amino acids. Supplemented by reference TRBV9 and TRBJ1-2, the full variable domain reads DSGVTQTPKHLITATGQRVTLRCSPRSGDLSVYWYQQSLDQGLQFLIQYYNGEERAKGNILERFSAQQFPDLHSELNLSSLELGDSALYFCASSRGQGEVGYTFGSGTRLTVV.